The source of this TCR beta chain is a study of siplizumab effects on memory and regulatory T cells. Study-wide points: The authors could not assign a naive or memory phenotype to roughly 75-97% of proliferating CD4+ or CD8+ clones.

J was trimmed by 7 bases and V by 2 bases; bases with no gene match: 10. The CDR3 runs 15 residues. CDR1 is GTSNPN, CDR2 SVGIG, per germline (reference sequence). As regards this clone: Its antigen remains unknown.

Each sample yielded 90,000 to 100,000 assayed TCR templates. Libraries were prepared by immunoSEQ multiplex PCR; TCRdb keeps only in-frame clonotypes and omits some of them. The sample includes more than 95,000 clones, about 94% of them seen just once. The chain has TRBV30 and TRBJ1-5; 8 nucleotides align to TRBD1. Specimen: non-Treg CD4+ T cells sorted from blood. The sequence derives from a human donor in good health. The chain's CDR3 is CAWSSETGDWQPQHF. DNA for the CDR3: TGTGCCTGGAGTTCCGAGACAGGGGATTGGCAGCCCCAGCATTTT.